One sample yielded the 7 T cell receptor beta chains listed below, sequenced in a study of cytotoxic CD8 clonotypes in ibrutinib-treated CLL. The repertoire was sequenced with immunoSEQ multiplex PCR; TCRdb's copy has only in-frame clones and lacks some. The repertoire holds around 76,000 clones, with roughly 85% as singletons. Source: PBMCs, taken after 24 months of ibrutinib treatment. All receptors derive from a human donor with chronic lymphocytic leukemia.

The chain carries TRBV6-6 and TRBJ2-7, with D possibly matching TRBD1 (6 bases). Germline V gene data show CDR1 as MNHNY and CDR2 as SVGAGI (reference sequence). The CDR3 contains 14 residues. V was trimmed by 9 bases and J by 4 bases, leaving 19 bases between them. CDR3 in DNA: TGTGCCAGTCAACGGTCCTGGGGGACATACGAGCAGTACTTC. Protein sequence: CASQRSWGTYEQYF.

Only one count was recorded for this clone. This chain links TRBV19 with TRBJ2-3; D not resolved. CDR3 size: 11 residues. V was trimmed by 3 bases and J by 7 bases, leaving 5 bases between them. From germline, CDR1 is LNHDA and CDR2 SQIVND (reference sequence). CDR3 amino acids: CASSIGHTQYF. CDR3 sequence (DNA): TGTGCCAGTAGTATCGGGCATACGCAGTATTTT.

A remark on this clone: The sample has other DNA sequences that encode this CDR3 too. DNA of the CDR3: TGCGCCAGCAGCCAAGGACAGGGGGCCGACAATGAGCAGTTCTTC. Translating gives CASSQGQGADNEQFF. The chain has TRBV4-1 and TRBJ2-1; TRBD1 matches 10 bases. The germline V gene has CDR1 MGHRA and CDR2 YSYEKL. V was pared by 1 base and J by 5 bases, with 2 bases of the junction left unmatched. The CDR3 is 15 residues long.

The CDR3 here is CASSSDTGTGNNYGYTF. In DNA form, the CDR3 reads TGTGCCAGCAGTTCAGACACCGGGACAGGGAATAACTATGGCTACACCTTC. V and J are TRBV27 and TRBJ1-2, with TRBD1 matching 9 bases. Trimming took 4 bases from V and 1 from J; bases not matched to a gene: 10. Germline assignment: CDR1 MNHEY and CDR2 SMNVEV (reference sequence). This CDR3 region has 17 residues.

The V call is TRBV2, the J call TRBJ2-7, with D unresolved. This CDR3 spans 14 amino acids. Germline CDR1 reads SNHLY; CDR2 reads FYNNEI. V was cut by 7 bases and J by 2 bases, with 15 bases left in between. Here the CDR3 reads CASKMRGQTYEQYF. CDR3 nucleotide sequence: TGTGCCAGCAAAATGCGTGGGCAAACCTACGAGCAGTACTTC.

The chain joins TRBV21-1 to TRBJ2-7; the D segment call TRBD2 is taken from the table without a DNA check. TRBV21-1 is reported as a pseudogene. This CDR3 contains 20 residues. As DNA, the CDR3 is TGTGCCACCGCACTGCCACCCCGACAGGCTATAGCGGGAACCTCCTACGAGCAGTACTTC. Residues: CATALPPRQAIAGTSYEQYF.

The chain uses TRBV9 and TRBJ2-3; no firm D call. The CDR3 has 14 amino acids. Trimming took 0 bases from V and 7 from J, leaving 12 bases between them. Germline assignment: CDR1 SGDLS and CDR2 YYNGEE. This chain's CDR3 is CASSVEPVSNTQYF. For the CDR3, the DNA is TGTGCCAGCAGCGTAGAGCCCGTCTCTAATACGCAGTATTTT.